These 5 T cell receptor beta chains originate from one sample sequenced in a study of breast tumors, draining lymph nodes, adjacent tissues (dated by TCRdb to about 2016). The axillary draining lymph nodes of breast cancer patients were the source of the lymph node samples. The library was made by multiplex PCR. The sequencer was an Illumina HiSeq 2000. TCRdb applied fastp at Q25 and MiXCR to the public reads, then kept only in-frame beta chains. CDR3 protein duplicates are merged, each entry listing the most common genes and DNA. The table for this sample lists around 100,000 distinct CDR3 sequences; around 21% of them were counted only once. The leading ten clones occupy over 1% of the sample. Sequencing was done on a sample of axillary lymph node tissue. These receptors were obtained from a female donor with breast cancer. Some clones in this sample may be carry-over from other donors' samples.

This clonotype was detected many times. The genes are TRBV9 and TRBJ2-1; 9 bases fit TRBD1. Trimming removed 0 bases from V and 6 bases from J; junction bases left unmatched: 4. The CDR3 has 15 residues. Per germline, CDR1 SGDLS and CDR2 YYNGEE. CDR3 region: CASSVEGQGGNEQFF. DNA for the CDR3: TGTGCCAGCAGCGTAGAGGGACAGGGTGGCAATGAGCAGTTCTTC. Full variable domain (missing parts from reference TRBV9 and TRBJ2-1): DSGVTQTPKHLITATGQRVTLRCSPRSGDLSVYWYQQSLDQGLQFLIQYYNGEERAKGNILERFSAQQFPDLHSELNLSSLELGDSALYFCASSVEGQGGNEQFFGPGTRLTVL.

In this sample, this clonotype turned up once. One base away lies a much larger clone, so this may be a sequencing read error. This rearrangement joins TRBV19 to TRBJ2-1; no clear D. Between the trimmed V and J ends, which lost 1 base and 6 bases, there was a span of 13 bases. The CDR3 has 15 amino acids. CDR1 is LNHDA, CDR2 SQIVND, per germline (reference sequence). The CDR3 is CASSIGRALGNEQFF. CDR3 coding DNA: TGTGCCAGTAGTATAGGACGAGCGCTCGGCAATGAGCAGTTCTTC.

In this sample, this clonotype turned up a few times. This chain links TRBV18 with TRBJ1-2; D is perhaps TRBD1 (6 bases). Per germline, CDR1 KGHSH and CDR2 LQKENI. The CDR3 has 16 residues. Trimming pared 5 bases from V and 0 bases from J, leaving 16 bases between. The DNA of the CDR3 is TGTGCCAGCTCATCGGACGGACAGTTTGCTAACTATGGCTACACCTTC. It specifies CASSSDGQFANYGYTF.

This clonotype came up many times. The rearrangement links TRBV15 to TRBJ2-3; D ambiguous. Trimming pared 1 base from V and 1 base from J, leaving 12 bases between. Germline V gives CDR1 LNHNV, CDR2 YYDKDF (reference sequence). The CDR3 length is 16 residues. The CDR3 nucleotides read TGTGCCACCAGCAGAGGTGAAGGGCGCGGCACAGATACGCAGTATTTT. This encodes CATSRGEGRGTDTQYF.

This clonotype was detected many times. CDR3: CSARNTWDSNQPQHF. In nucleotides, the CDR3 is TGCAGTGCTAGAAATACATGGGACAGCAATCAGCCCCAGCATTTT. The chain combines TRBV20-1 with TRBJ1-5; D possibly corresponds to TRBD1 (5 bases). Germline V gene data show CDR1 as DFQATT and CDR2 as SNEGSKA (reference sequence). V was pared by 2 bases and J by 1 base, with 12 bases between. This CDR3 contains 15 residues.